The 21 T cell receptor beta chains below all came from one sample that was sequenced in a study of glioma-infiltrating T cells after dendritic cell vaccination. Profiling relied on immunoSEQ multiplex PCR, and the TCRdb table lists in-frame clones only, not all of them. The sample carries fewer than 25,000 clones, roughly 91% recorded once. The time point was: after dendritic cell vaccination, including at tumor progression/relapse. The specimen comprised blood, sampled after dendritic cell vaccination. Source of these receptors: a human donor with glioblastoma.

This chain uses TRBV7-9 with TRBJ2-7; the match to TRBD1 covers 7 bases. Germline CDR1 is SEHNR and CDR2 is FQNEAQ (reference sequence). The CDR3 consists of 11 residues. CDR3 region: CVIRQGYEQYF. The CDR3 coding sequence is TGTGTCATACGACAGGGCTACGAGCAGTACTTC. Together with reference TRBV7-9 and TRBJ2-7, the CDR3 gives the full variable domain: DTGVSQNPRHKITKRGQNVTFRCDPISEHNRLYWYRQTLGQGPEFLTYFQNEAQLEKSRLLSDRFSAERPKGSFSTLEIQRTEQGDSAMYLCVIRQGYEQYFGPGTRLTVT.

This sequence joins TRBV19 and TRBJ1-2; 10 bases fit TRBD1. This CDR3 spans 15 amino acids. Germline V CDR1 and CDR2: LNHDA, SQIVND (reference sequence). Trimming took 1 base from V and 7 from J; bases not matched to a gene: 6. The CDR3 reads CASSIGRQGARGYTF. The CDR3 DNA is TGTGCCAGTAGTATAGGACGACAGGGGGCGCGTGGCTACACCTTC. The whole variable domain, remainder taken from reference TRBV19 and TRBJ1-2, is DGGITQSPKYLFRKEGQNVTLSCEQNLNHDAMYWYRQDPGQGLRLIYYSQIVNDFQKGDIAEGYSVSREKKESFPLTVTSAQKNPTAFYLCASSIGRQGARGYTFGSGTRLTVV.

The chain joins TRBV30 to TRBJ1-6, with TRBD1 matching 7 bases. V dropped 2 bases and J dropped 7; count of bases not matched to a gene: 2. This CDR3 comprises 13 residues. Germline loops: CDR1 GTSNPN, CDR2 SVGIG (reference sequence). The CDR3 DNA reads as TGTGCCTGGAGTTTACAGGGGAATTCACCCCTCCACTTT. Amino acids: CAWSLQGNSPLHF.

The chain carries TRBV4-1 and TRBJ2-7, with D unresolved. The CDR3 is 17 residues long. Germline CDR1 reads MGHRA; CDR2 reads YSYEKL. V lost 2 bases, J lost 3 bases, and 20 bases lay in between. CDR3 sequence reads: CASSQIWAESTFYEQYF. CDR3 DNA sequence: TGCGCCAGCAGCCAAATCTGGGCCGAATCTACTTTCTACGAGCAGTACTTC.

The chain joins TRBV27 to TRBJ1-1, with D possibly being TRBD1 (5 bases). Germline V gene sequence: CDR1 MNHEY, CDR2 SMNVEV (reference sequence). The CDR3 totals 14 residues. Trimming removed 6 bases at V and 3 bases at J, with 14 bases between. The DNA for the CDR3 is TGTGCCAGCAGAAATGGGGGGAGGGACACTGAAGCTTTCTTT. Its protein product is CASRNGGRDTEAFF.

CDR3 sequence (DNA): TGTGCCAGCAGTTCACTGGCTAGGGGCTACACCTTC. Translated: CASSSLARGYTF. The V call is TRBV28, the J call TRBJ1-2; D is undetermined. Trimming shortened V by 4 bases and J by 8 bases, and 11 bases separated the two germline ends. The CDR3 covers 12 residues. CDR1 MDHEN and CDR2 SYDVKM come from the germline V gene.

The gene calls are TRBV27 and TRBJ1-1; 7 nucleotides line up with TRBD1. Unmatched junction bases numbered 13, after V lost 8 bases and J lost 4 bases. The CDR3 is made up of 15 amino acids. Germline V gene data show CDR1 as MNHEY and CDR2 as SMNVEV (reference sequence). Here the CDR3 DNA reads TGTGCCAGCCGACCGACAGGGACAGCCGGCACTGAAGCTTTCTTT. The encoded protein is CASRPTGTAGTEAFF.

V gene TRBV5-1 combines with J gene TRBJ2-3; 10 bases match TRBD2. CDR3 length: 15 amino acids. Germline V gene sequence: CDR1 SGHRS, CDR2 YFSETQ. Unmatched junction bases numbered 4, after V lost 4 bases and J lost 2 bases. The CDR3 reads CASSSSGGITDTQYF. CDR3 nucleotide sequence: TGCGCCAGCAGCAGTAGCGGGGGGATCACAGATACGCAGTATTTT.

The chain is built from TRBV6-1 and TRBJ1-2; 7 nucleotides agree with TRBD1. Unmatched junction bases numbered 0, after V lost 3 bases and J lost 2 bases. From germline, CDR1 is MNHNS and CDR2 SASEGT. CDR3 length: 13 residues. The CDR3 region has the DNA TGTGCCAGCAGTGAGACAGGGAACTATGGCTACACCTTC. Protein product: CASSETGNYGYTF.

The chain joins TRBV5-6 to TRBJ1-1; D remains ambiguous. The CDR3 runs to 14 residues. Trimming shortened V by 3 bases and J by 1 base, and 10 bases separated the two germline ends. In germline, CDR1 is SGHDT, CDR2 YYEEEE. The CDR3, as DNA: TGTGCCAGCAGCTCGCTGGCCACGAACACTGAAGCTTTCTTT. It specifies CASSSLATNTEAFF.

The V and J genes are TRBV2 and TRBJ1-5; D unclear. Germline CDR1 and CDR2: SNHLY and FYNNEI. The CDR3 sequence is 15 residues long. V shed 7 bases and J shed 4 bases, with 17 bases lying between them. The CDR3 region is CASKGTRSGNQPQHF. The CDR3 coding sequence is TGTGCCAGCAAGGGAACCCGTTCGGGGAATCAGCCCCAGCATTTT.

This chain's CDR3 is CASTNGDSSYNEQFF. The CDR3 bases are TGTGCCAGCACCAATGGGGACAGCTCCTACAATGAGCAGTTCTTC. The V and J genes are TRBV27 and TRBJ2-1; 7 positions agree with TRBD1. V lost 7 bases to trimming and J lost 0 bases; unmatched junction nucleotides: 6. The germline V gene has CDR1 MNHEY and CDR2 SMNVEV (reference sequence). This CDR3 has 15 residues.

The chain links TRBV6-5 to TRBJ2-3; 7 bases are a match to TRBD2. The CDR3 is 15 amino acids. Germline V gene lookup returns CDR1 MNHEY and CDR2 SVGAGI. With V trimmed by 5 bases and J by 0 bases, 5 bases remained unmatched. The CDR3 DNA sequence: TGTGCCAGCAGTCCCTGGGAGGGAAGCACAGATACGCAGTATTTT. Amino acids: CASSPWEGSTDTQYF.

This rearrangement joins TRBV15 to TRBJ2-3; the D gene is possibly TRBD1 (5 bases). From germline, CDR1 is LNHNV and CDR2 YYDKDF (reference sequence). Trimming pared 6 bases from V and 6 bases from J, leaving 16 bases between. CDR3 length: 14 amino acids. The CDR3: CATRGAEPHDTQYF. The CDR3 nucleotides are TGTGCCACCAGAGGGGCAGAACCTCACGATACGCAGTATTTT.

The chain employs TRBV6-6 and TRBJ1-3, with D perhaps TRBD1 (6 bases). Germline V gene data show CDR1 as MNHNY and CDR2 as SVGAGI (reference sequence). There are 13 residues in the CDR3. V gave up 9 bases and J gave up 3 bases, with 12 bases separating them. CDR3 in amino acids: CASNRADGNTIYF. The CDR3 nucleotides read TGTGCCAGTAACAGGGCTGATGGAAACACCATATATTTT.

This clone was seen more than once but under ten times. V is TRBV6-1 and J is TRBJ1-2; maybe TRBD1 (5 bases). This CDR3 is built from 16 residues. Trimming removed 0 bases from V and 5 bases from J, with 16 bases in between. In germline, CDR1 is MNHNS, CDR2 SASEGT. As DNA, the CDR3 is TGTGCCAGCAGTGAAGCGCAGGGTATTAGAAGGTATGGCTACACCTTC. It translates to CASSEAQGIRRYGYTF.

This rearrangement joins TRBV5-5 to TRBJ1-3, with D tentatively TRBD1 (5 bases). V was clipped by 5 bases and J by 1 base, with 10 bases between them. This CDR3 is built from 14 residues. The germline CDR1 and CDR2 sequences are SGHKS and YYEKEE (reference sequence). CDR3 in amino acids: CASSSGHSGNTIYF. DNA for the CDR3: TGTGCCAGCAGTTCCGGACATTCTGGAAACACCATATATTTT.

This clone was seen just once. The chain joins TRBV10-3 to TRBJ1-1; 9 positions agree with TRBD1. The CDR3 extends over 14 amino acids. Germline V gene sequence: CDR1 ENHRY, CDR2 SYGVKD. Losses at the gene ends were 4 bases for V and 2 bases for J; bases not matched to a gene: 2. The CDR3 coding sequence is TGTGCCATCAGTGGGACAGGGGTTAACACTGAAGCTTTCTTT. The encoded protein is CAISGTGVNTEAFF.

This clone appeared once. The chain couples TRBV7-9 to TRBJ2-2; no clear D. In germline, CDR1 is SEHNR, CDR2 FQNEAQ (reference sequence). The V end lost 6 bases, the J end lost 4 bases, and 9 bases lay between the germline ends. This CDR3 comprises 13 residues. CDR3 sequence (DNA): TGTGCCAGCAGGCCCACTGGCACCGGGGAGCTGTTTTTT. It codes for CASRPTGTGELFF.

The rearrangement links TRBV19 to TRBJ1-2; 9 bases match TRBD1. The trim removed 3 bases at V and 6 bases at J, leaving 11 bases unmatched. CDR3 size: 16 residues. Germline V gene lookup returns CDR1 LNHDA and CDR2 SQIVND (reference sequence). The CDR3 loop reads CASSMGTGSLRDGYTF. In DNA, the CDR3 is TGTGCCAGTAGTATGGGGACAGGGAGCCTACGAGATGGCTACACCTTC.

This clone was seen a single time. The V gene is TRBV5-1, the J gene TRBJ1-1, with D tentatively TRBD1 (6 bases). The CDR3 runs to 13 residues. V lost 4 bases, J lost 4 bases, and 11 bases lay in between. Germline V lookup: CDR1 SGHRS, CDR2 YFSETQ. This chain's CDR3 is CASSRGGGTEAFF. The CDR3 nucleotides read TGCGCCAGCAGCCGGGGAGGGGGCACTGAAGCTTTCTTT.